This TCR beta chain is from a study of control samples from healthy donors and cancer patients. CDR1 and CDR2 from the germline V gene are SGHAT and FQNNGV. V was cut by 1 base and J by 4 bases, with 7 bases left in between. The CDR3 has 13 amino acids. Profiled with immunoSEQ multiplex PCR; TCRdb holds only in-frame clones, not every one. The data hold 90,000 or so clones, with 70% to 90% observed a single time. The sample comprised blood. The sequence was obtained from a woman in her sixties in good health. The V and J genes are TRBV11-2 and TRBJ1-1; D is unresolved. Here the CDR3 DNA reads TGTGCCAGCAGCTTAGTGATCGGCACTGAAGCTTTCTTT. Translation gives CASSLVIGTEAFF.